The 21 T cell receptor beta chains reported below all come from one sample, sequenced in a study of breast tumors, draining lymph nodes, adjacent tissues. Samples came from axillary lymph nodes draining the breast cancer. TCRdb analysed the multiplex PCR reads with MiXCR anew, one entry per CDR3 protein. The repertoire holds some 130,000 distinct CDR3 sequences, around 22% seen once, with roughly 2.7% in the top ten. Material: axillary lymph node tissue. These receptor sequences come from a female donor with breast cancer. Some clones in this sample may be carry-over from other donors' samples.

In regard to this clonotype: One base away lies a much larger clone, so this may be a sequencing read error. The rearrangement uses TRBV11-2 and TRBJ2-6; D could derive from TRBD1 or TRBD2 (6 bases each). CDR1 is SGHAT, CDR2 FQNNGV, per germline. The CDR3 is made up of 20 amino acids. As DNA, the CDR3 is TGTGCCAGCAGCTGGCCCAGGGGAGGCCCGATTAACTCTGGGGCCAACGTCCTGATTTTC. Translating it yields CASSWPRGGPINSGANVLIF.

Notes on this clonotype: A much larger clone lies one base from this, so it may be a read error. J is TRBJ2-7 and V is TRBV14; D ambiguous. Trimming left V 0 bases short and J 4 bases short, with 7 bases between. This CDR3 has 13 residues. In germline, CDR1 is SGHDN, CDR2 FVKESK. CDR3 sequence: CASSQEVQYEQYF. As DNA, the CDR3 is TGTGCCAGCAGCCAAGAAGTCCAGTACGAGCAGTACTTC.

In this sample, this clonotype turned up many times. The chain uses TRBV20-1 and TRBJ2-1; 12 nucleotides match TRBD2. The germline V gene has CDR1 DFQATT and CDR2 SNEGSKA (reference sequence). J gave up 7 bases and V 5 bases, and 12 bases lay outside the gene matches. This CDR3 is built from 16 residues. CDR3 in amino acids: CSAPRLAGAVFNEQFF. In nucleotides, the CDR3 is TGCAGTGCTCCCAGACTAGCGGGAGCGGTATTTAATGAGCAGTTCTTC.

The chain has TRBV6-5 and TRBJ1-4; the match to TRBD1 covers 9 bases. After removal of 2 bases from V and 5 bases from J, the junction contained 6 bases not matched to a gene. The CDR3 consists of 16 residues. In germline, CDR1 is MNHEY, CDR2 SVGAGI. This chain's CDR3 is CASSYRTGTGNEKLFF. The CDR3 nucleotides read TGTGCCAGCAGTTACAGAACCGGGACAGGGAATGAAAAACTGTTTTTT.

A note on this clonotype: A read error is possible here, since a much larger clone lies one base away. Because the CDR3 is missing its conserved closing phenylalanine or tryptophan, this is likely a read error. The J gene is TRBJ2-2, the V gene TRBV12-3 or TRBV12-4; 7 bases map to TRBD1. V shed 5 bases, J shed 3 bases, and the junction held 6 bases outside the gene matches. The CDR3 covers 15 residues. This chain's CDR3 is CASSRTGAHTGELFL. Here the CDR3 DNA reads TGTGCCAGCAGTCGAACAGGGGCTCACACCGGGGAGCTGTTTCTT.

This clonotype was seen a few times. This could be a read error, since a much larger clone is one nucleotide away. CDR3 loop: CASSLTQGIHEQYF. The CDR3 DNA sequence: TGTGCCAGCAGTTTAACCCAGGGGATACACGAGCAGTACTTC. The chain combines TRBV12-3 or TRBV12-4 with TRBJ2-7; a possible D gene is TRBD1 (6 bases). V lost 2 bases and J lost 5, with 13 bases in between. CDR3 length equals 14 residues.

The chain is built from TRBV28 and TRBJ1-5, with 11 bases that match TRBD1. V shed 4 bases, J shed 9 bases, and the junction held 11 bases outside the gene matches. Germline-derived CDR1 and CDR2 are MDHEN and SYDVKM. The CDR3 runs 16 residues. In nucleotides, the CDR3 is TGTGCCAGCAGTTCTCGGACAGGGGGCTTTGCAAGGCCCCAGCATTTT. This translates into CASSSRTGGFARPQHF.

This clonotype was found many times. The chain links TRBV6-5 to TRBJ2-7, with D perhaps being TRBD1 or TRBD2 (5 bases each). From germline, CDR1 is MNHEY and CDR2 SVGAGI. The CDR3 extends over 16 amino acids. V lost 6 bases, J lost 3 bases, and 21 bases lay in between. CDR3 amino acids: CASSPTSGPSFYEQYF. The CDR3 DNA follows: TGTGCCAGCAGCCCCACCTCGGGGCCCTCATTCTACGAGCAGTACTTC.

Ten or more counts support this clonotype. The chain recombines TRBV7-6 with TRBJ2-7; 7 bases map to TRBD1. The CDR3 is made up of 14 amino acids. Per germline, CDR1 SGHVS and CDR2 FNYEAQ. Trimming removed 5 bases from V and 2 bases from J; junction bases left unmatched: 6. This CDR3 reads CASSPRTGAYEQYF. In DNA form, the CDR3 reads TGTGCCAGCAGCCCGAGGACAGGAGCCTACGAGCAGTACTTC.

Details on this clonotype: Being one base from a much bigger clone, this may be a read error. CDR3 residues: CASATPGCQETQYF. The CDR3 DNA is TGTGCTAGTGCGACTCCGGGATGTCAAGAGACCCAGTACTTC. This sequence joins TRBV12-5 and TRBJ2-5; TRBD2 is a possible D gene (5 bases). The CDR3 runs to 14 residues. Germline V gene data show CDR1 as LGHNT and CDR2 as FRNRAP. V dropped 7 bases and J dropped 2 bases, with 14 bases sitting between them.

This clonotype was seen at least ten times. A much larger clone is a single base away; this may be a read error. The V and J genes are TRBV12-3 or TRBV12-4 and TRBJ2-1; 11 nucleotides match TRBD2. The CDR3 totals 15 residues. This CDR3 reads CASRLGTSGYNEQFF. CDR3 coding DNA: TGTGCCAGCAGATTAGGGACTAGCGGATACAATGAGCAGTTCTTC.

This clonotype appeared a few times. Compared with germline, one end of the junction differs, possibly owing to a read error. CDR3 DNA: TGTGCCAGCAGCTGGGACTCGAACACCGAGGAGCTGTTTTTT. This gives the protein CASSWDSNTEELFF. V is TRBV7-9 and J is TRBJ2-2, with D possibly being TRBD2 (6 bases). The CDR3 length is 14 residues. CDR1 and CDR2 (germline): SEHNR, FQNEAQ (reference sequence).

In the case of this clonotype: Because it lacks the conserved phenylalanine or tryptophan at the end, this CDR3 is likely a read error. The chain links TRBV7-9 to TRBJ1-5; TRBD1 is a possible D gene (5 bases). This CDR3 has 14 residues. The germline V gene has CDR1 SEHNR and CDR2 FQNEAQ (reference sequence). V was pared by 1 base and J by 3 bases, with 7 bases between. CDR3 in amino acids: CASSLGDANQPQHL. The CDR3 nucleotides are TGTGCCAGCAGCTTAGGGGACGCCAATCAGCCCCAGCATCTT.

Many counts were recorded for this clonotype. The V call is TRBV19, the J call TRBJ2-5; the match to TRBD2 covers 12 bases. Looked up from germline, CDR1 is LNHDA and CDR2 is SQIVND (reference sequence). J lost 5 bases, V lost 3 bases, and 13 bases had no gene match. There are 18 residues in the CDR3. CDR3 region: CASSMRVTSGRRGETQYF. The CDR3 DNA sequence: TGTGCCAGTAGTATGAGAGTTACTAGCGGGAGGAGGGGGGAGACCCAGTACTTC. Full variable domain (remainder filled in from reference TRBV19 and TRBJ2-5): DGGITQSPKYLFRKEGQNVTLSCEQNLNHDAMYWYRQDPGQGLRLIYYSQIVNDFQKGDIAEGYSVSREKKESFPLTVTSAQKNPTAFYLCASSMRVTSGRRGETQYFGPGTRLLVL.

Comment on this clonotype: A read error may be the cause here, since a much bigger clone is one base away. The chain is built from TRBV6-2 or TRBV6-3 and TRBJ2-7; the D is unclear. This CDR3 spans 14 amino acids. Germline CDR1 is MNHEY and CDR2 is SVGEGT. The CDR3 protein is CASGYSNTLYEQYF. CDR3 in DNA: TGTGCCAGCGGTTACTCCAACACCCTCTACGAGCAGTACTTC.

This clonotype has a count of ten or more. The chain joins TRBV7-2 to TRBJ2-7; TRBD1 matches 9 bases. The germline V gene encodes CDR1 SGHTA and CDR2 FQGNSA. V was clipped by 4 bases and J by 3 bases; unmatched bases: 4. The CDR3 sequence is 14 residues long. CDR3: CASSSWTGDYEQYF. The CDR3 coding sequence is TGTGCCAGCAGCTCCTGGACAGGGGACTACGAGCAGTACTTC.

In its sample, this clonotype was seen many times. The chain couples TRBV11-3 to TRBJ2-1, with 8 nucleotides matching TRBD2. This CDR3 has 13 residues. Trimming at V came to 4 bases and at J to 6 bases, leaving 2 bases not matched to a gene. Germline CDR1 SGHNT, CDR2 YENEEA. CDR3 sequence: CASSSGTSNEQFF. For the CDR3, the DNA is TGTGCCAGCAGCTCCGGGACTAGCAATGAGCAGTTCTTC. The full variable domain, with the rest looked up from reference TRBV11-3 and TRBJ2-1, is EAGVVQSPRYKIIEKKQPVAFWCNPISGHNTLYWYLQNLGQGPELLIRYENEEAVDDSQLPKDRFSAERLKGVDSTLKIQPAELGDSAVYLCASSSGTSNEQFFGPGTRLTVL.

This clonotype is a singleton in its sample. This may be a read error, as it is one base from a much larger clone. The CDR3 does not end in the conserved phenylalanine or tryptophan, so this is likely a read error. The chain recombines TRBV11-1 with TRBJ2-3; 8 bases match TRBD2. Trimming removed 5 bases from V and 5 bases from J; junction bases left unmatched: 12. Germline V CDR1 and CDR2: SGHAT, FQDESV (reference sequence). The CDR3 is 16 residues long. CDR3 residues: CASSPQSAGGGDTQYL. DNA for the CDR3: TGTGCCAGCAGCCCCCAATCGGCGGGAGGAGGAGATACGCAGTATCTT.

This clonotype was seen at least ten times. The chain combines TRBV4-1 with TRBJ2-3; the D gene is possibly TRBD2 (6 bases). The germline CDR1 and CDR2 sequences are MGHRA and YSYEKL. The V end lost 1 base, the J end lost 2 bases, and 10 bases lay between the germline ends. CDR3 length: 15 amino acids. The CDR3 loop reads CASSQGGGATDTQYF. DNA for the CDR3: TGCGCCAGCAGCCAAGGAGGAGGGGCCACAGATACGCAGTATTTT.

This clonotype was detected a few times. An end of the junction differs from the germline gene, which may be a read error. The rearrangement uses TRBV20-1 and TRBJ1-5; D may be TRBD1 (5 bases). Germline V gives CDR1 DFQATT, CDR2 SNEGSKA (reference sequence). The CDR3 sequence is 15 residues long. The CDR3, as DNA: TGCAGTGCTAGGGGGGAAGGGGTAAGCAGTCAGCCCCAGCATTTT. This gives the protein CSARGEGVSSQPQHF.

This clonotype has at least ten counts. The chain carries TRBV20-1 and TRBJ1-2; TRBD1 might be the D (5 bases). The germline V gene has CDR1 DFQATT and CDR2 SNEGSKA (reference sequence). The CDR3 consists of 14 residues. V was clipped by 4 bases and J by 2 bases, with 14 bases between them. The CDR3 here is CSAIPGTGNYGYTF. The CDR3 coding sequence is TGCAGTGCTATCCCCGGGACGGGGAACTATGGCTACACCTTC.